Each of the 26 T cell receptor beta chains below was sequenced from the same sample in a study of glioma-infiltrating T cells after dendritic cell vaccination (dated by TCRdb to about 2016). Libraries came from the immunoSEQ multiplex PCR assay. TCRdb re-hosts the immuneACCESS table, in-frame sequences only. Its copies lack some clones; in the studies checked, an unresolved V gene accounts for under half of them, and the cause for the rest is not known. In this sample the table shows 20,000 to 25,000 clones, 79% of which occur a single time. The ten largest clones represent around 36% of the sample. The material sequenced was blood, taken before dendritic cell vaccination. The receptor set was obtained from a human donor with glioblastoma.

This chain connects TRBV4-2 to TRBJ2-3, with D perhaps TRBD1 (7 bases). The CDR3 contains 14 residues. The germline V and J ends were trimmed by 5 bases and 4 bases, with 13 bases remaining between them. CDR1 is LGHNA, CDR2 YNFKEQ, per germline. Written as DNA, the CDR3 is TGTGCCAGCAGCAAGGAGGGGGCCTCAGATACGCAGTATTTT. Its protein is CASSKEGASDTQYF.

This clone was found a few times. The chain employs TRBV7-7 and TRBJ1-1; D not resolved. V gave up 2 bases and J gave up 1 base, with 5 bases separating them. This CDR3 is built from 13 residues. Germline V gene sequence: CDR1 SSHAT, CDR2 FNYEAQ (reference sequence). The CDR3 bases are TGTGCCAGCAGCTTAACCGGGAACACTGAAGCTTTCTTT. Translating it yields CASSLTGNTEAFF.

The J gene is TRBJ1-1, the V gene TRBV4-1, with D hard to call. CDR1 is MGHRA and CDR2 is YSYEKL in the germline V gene. The CDR3 covers 14 residues. V dropped 0 bases and J dropped 1 base, with 6 bases sitting between them. Written as DNA, the CDR3 is TGCGCCAGCAGCCAAGATTGGGCGAACACTGAAGCTTTCTTT. Translation gives CASSQDWANTEAFF.

The chain employs TRBV4-2 and TRBJ2-3, with D uncertain. The CDR3 has 17 residues. CDR1 is LGHNA, CDR2 YNFKEQ, per germline. V gave up 0 bases and J gave up 2 bases, with 15 bases separating them. The DNA for the CDR3 is TGTGCCAGCAGCCAAGATAGAGAATTCACCACCACAGATACGCAGTATTTT. This encodes CASSQDREFTTTDTQYF.

This clone was counted between two and nine times. The chain joins TRBV28 to TRBJ1-2; D possibly corresponds to TRBD1 (6 bases). With 3 bases removed from V and 4 bases from J, the gap between germline ends came to 6 bases. The CDR3 is 12 amino acids. Germline V CDR1 and CDR2: MDHEN, SYDVKM. Here the CDR3 DNA reads TGTGCCAGCAGTTTGGGGGCCTATGGCTACACCTTC. Residues: CASSLGAYGYTF.

The V gene is TRBV5-1, the J gene TRBJ2-5, with D unclear. Trimming stripped 4 bases from V and 5 bases from J, with 15 bases between. Germline CDR1 is SGHRS and CDR2 is YFSETQ. This CDR3 spans 14 amino acids. The CDR3 DNA is TGCGCCAGCAGCCGTGCGGTAGTTGGGGAGACCCAGTACTTC. Translating gives CASSRAVVGETQYF.

The chain recombines TRBV11-1 with TRBJ2-6; D is perhaps TRBD1 (7 bases). Trimming left V 5 bases short and J 0 bases short, with 11 bases between. Germline V gene sequence: CDR1 SGHAT, CDR2 FQDESV (reference sequence). CDR3 length: 16 amino acids. CDR3 amino acids: CASSQGGPSGANVLTF. The DNA for the CDR3 is TGTGCCAGCAGCCAGGGGGGACCCTCTGGGGCCAACGTCCTGACTTTC.

This chain links TRBV6-1 with TRBJ1-5, with TRBD1 matching 11 bases. Germline V gene data show CDR1 as MNHNS and CDR2 as SASEGT. V shed 6 bases and J 5 bases; nucleotides not matched to a gene: 6. The CDR3 is 15 amino acids. The CDR3 loop reads CASRTPGQGDQPQHF. The CDR3 DNA is TGTGCCAGCAGAACCCCGGGACAGGGGGATCAGCCCCAGCATTTT.

The V gene is TRBV5-4, the J gene TRBJ2-7; 8 positions match TRBD2. After removal of 4 bases from V and 3 bases from J, the junction contained 6 bases not matched to a gene. Germline values: CDR1 SGHNT, CDR2 YYREEE (reference sequence). The CDR3 is 14 amino acids. CDR3 amino acids: CASSRDGRVYEQYF. The CDR3 DNA follows: TGTGCCAGCAGCCGAGACGGGAGGGTCTACGAGCAGTACTTC.

This clone was recorded only once. The J gene is TRBJ1-4, the V gene TRBV30, with D maybe TRBD1 (5 bases). Germline loops: CDR1 GTSNPN, CDR2 SVGIG (reference sequence). The CDR3 is made up of 14 amino acids. Trimming removed 2 bases from V and 7 bases from J, with 14 bases in between. As DNA, the CDR3 is TGTGCCTGGAGTCGCGGAGGGGAAGTTGAAAAACTGTTTTTT. Translating gives CAWSRGGEVEKLFF.

The genes are TRBV6-1 and TRBJ2-1, with D possibly matching TRBD1 (5 bases). The CDR3 loop spans 13 amino acids. The V gene lost 7 bases and the J gene lost 3 bases, with 10 bases spanning the gap. CDR1 is MNHNS and CDR2 is SASEGT in the germline V gene. This CDR3 is CASNRPLYNEQFF. The CDR3 nucleotides read TGTGCCAGCAACAGGCCCCTCTACAATGAGCAGTTCTTC.

The table lists this clone with a count of one. The chain has TRBV19 and TRBJ2-7, with D maybe TRBD2 (5 bases). Trimming shortened V by 6 bases and J by 3 bases, and 6 bases separated the two germline ends. CDR1 and CDR2 from the germline V gene are LNHDA and SQIVND (reference sequence). The CDR3 consists of 11 residues. CDR3 sequence reads: CASSRDYEQYF. CDR3 in DNA: TGTGCCAGTAGCCGGGACTACGAGCAGTACTTC.

The chain carries TRBV29-1 and TRBJ2-5, with 10 bases identical to TRBD1. This CDR3 has 13 amino acids. The V gene's germline CDR1 is SQVTM and CDR2 ANQGSEA. V shed 7 bases, J shed 5 bases, and the junction held 7 bases outside the gene matches. This chain's CDR3 is CSARTGGGETQYF. Here the CDR3 DNA reads TGCAGCGCCCGGACAGGGGGTGGGGAGACCCAGTACTTC.

The chain carries TRBV4-1 and TRBJ2-1, with D unclear. Germline values: CDR1 MGHRA, CDR2 YSYEKL. There are 15 residues in the CDR3. V was trimmed by 0 bases and J by 1 base, leaving 7 bases between them. The CDR3 DNA follows: TGCGCCAGCAGCCAAGACGCGGATTCCTACAATGAGCAGTTCTTC. Its translation: CASSQDADSYNEQFF.

The rearrangement joins TRBV7-6 to TRBJ2-7; 9 nucleotides agree with TRBD1. CDR1 SGHVS and CDR2 FNYEAQ come from the germline V gene. This CDR3 contains 16 residues. The J segment lost 7 bases and the V segment lost 5 bases, leaving 15 bases of the junction unmatched. CDR3 region: CASSELPGQGSWEQYF. The DNA of the CDR3 is TGTGCCAGCAGCGAACTTCCGGGACAGGGAAGTTGGGAGCAGTACTTC.

The genes are TRBV21-1 and TRBJ2-5; TRBD2 is taken as the D call from the table, unchecked against the DNA. TRBV21-1 is marked as a pseudogene. The CDR3 length is 16 residues. CDR3 in amino acids: CASSKGVRGRGETQYF. The CDR3 nucleotides are TGTGCCAGCAGCAAAGGAGTCCGCGGGAGGGGTGAGACCCAGTACTTC.

V is TRBV30 and J is TRBJ1-5; 8 bases align to TRBD1. J gave up 6 bases and V 3 bases, and 13 bases lay outside the gene matches. This CDR3 region has 16 residues. Per germline, CDR1 GTSNPN and CDR2 SVGIG (reference sequence). This CDR3 is CAWRAGGQGAAQPQHF. CDR3 in DNA: TGTGCCTGGAGGGCGGGGGGGCAGGGGGCTGCTCAGCCCCAGCATTTT.

The chain has TRBV28 and TRBJ2-1; D is uncertain. The CDR3 is 12 residues long. The germline gives CDR1 MDHEN, CDR2 SYDVKM. Trimming pared 6 bases from V and 9 bases from J, leaving 12 bases between. The CDR3 loop reads CASSRTTGEQFF. The CDR3 DNA follows: TGTGCCAGCAGCCGTACGACGGGTGAGCAGTTCTTC.

Sample share makes this clone medium-sized (0.01 to 0.1%). The chain carries TRBV6-1 and TRBJ2-7; TRBD1 matches at 8 bases. The CDR3 covers 15 residues. CDR1 is MNHNS, CDR2 SASEGT, per germline. The V and J ends lost 0 bases and 2 bases, in that order; junction bases with no gene match: 3. The chain's CDR3 is CASSEAPTGAYEQYF. The CDR3 DNA reads TGTGCCAGCAGTGAAGCGCCGACAGGGGCCTACGAGCAGTACTTC.

This clone occurred once. The gene calls are TRBV7-2 and TRBJ1-4; D gene ambiguous. V shed 5 bases and J shed 8 bases, with 24 bases lying between them. This CDR3 has 17 residues. CDR1 is SGHTA and CDR2 is FQGNSA in the germline V gene. For the CDR3, the DNA is TGTGCCAGCAGCCTAAGCGGATTGGGAGGGATAGGGGAAAAACTGTTTTTT. Translated, it gives CASSLSGLGGIGEKLFF.

In DNA form, the CDR3 reads TGTGCCAGCAGCTCCGGGACTAGGAACACCGGGGAGCTGTTTTTT. Translation gives CASSSGTRNTGELFF. The rearrangement uses TRBV5-8 and TRBJ2-2, with TRBD2 matching 8 bases. CDR1 SGHTS and CDR2 YDEGEE come from the germline V gene. The ends lost 3 bases at V and 1 base at J; junction bases unmatched: 2. CDR3 length: 15 amino acids.

This clone appeared a few times. V is TRBV29-1 and J is TRBJ1-2; weak D call: TRBD1 (6 bases). Germline-derived CDR1 and CDR2 are SQVTM and ANQGSEA. The CDR3 has 12 amino acids. Deletions cut 6 bases from V and 4 bases from J, with 12 bases between. The CDR3 loop is CSVARGGYGYTF. The CDR3 DNA reads as TGCAGCGTCGCTAGGGGGGGCTATGGCTACACCTTC.

CDR3 bases: TGTGCCAGCAGTTACGTCCTAGCGGTCTACGAGCAGTACTTC. Amino acids: CASSYVLAVYEQYF. V gene TRBV6-5 combines with J gene TRBJ2-7; 7 bases map to TRBD2. The ends lost 2 bases at V and 3 bases at J; junction bases unmatched: 4. The CDR3 covers 14 residues. In germline, CDR1 is MNHEY, CDR2 SVGAGI.

This clone was recorded once. The chain has TRBV19 and TRBJ1-6, with a tentative D call TRBD1 (6 bases). This CDR3 is 15 amino acids long. Deletions cut 6 bases from V and 10 bases from J, with 19 bases between. The germline V gene encodes CDR1 LNHDA and CDR2 SQIVND (reference sequence). The CDR3 spells CASSSTGGAVSPLHF. CDR3 nucleotide sequence: TGTGCCAGTAGCTCCACTGGGGGCGCGGTATCACCCCTCCACTTT.

V is TRBV5-6 and J is TRBJ2-7; 9 bases are a match to TRBD1. V dropped 4 bases and J dropped 3; count of bases not matched to a gene: 8. Germline values: CDR1 SGHDT, CDR2 YYEEEE. CDR3 length: 15 residues. The CDR3 sequence is CASSVPGQGYYEQYF. The CDR3 bases are TGTGCCAGCAGCGTACCGGGACAGGGCTACTACGAGCAGTACTTC.

This clone was picked up a small number of times. The chain has TRBV6-9 and TRBJ1-2; D remains unclear. The V end was cut by 3 bases, the J end by 8 bases, with 10 bases between. Germline loops: CDR1 MNHGY, CDR2 SVAAGI. The CDR3 sequence is 12 residues long. CDR3 sequence reads: CASSYSNRGYTF. The CDR3 bases are TGTGCCAGCAGTTACTCGAATCGGGGCTACACCTTC.